This T cell receptor beta chain was found in a study of tumor-infiltrating lymphocytes in localized non-small cell lung cancer (dated by TCRdb to the early 2020s). Study-wide context: Several histologies were represented in the cohort, which also included both smokers and never-smokers as well as patients whose samples were collected after neoadjuvant chemotherapy. Each patient contributed resected tumor tissue and uninvolved lung tissue from the same patient, described as non-adjacent to the tumor. TCR sequencing was one of several integrated assays, alongside flow cytometry, multiplex immunofluorescence, RNA-seq, exome sequencing and proteomics, applied to the same patients. The paired tumor versus uninvolved lung comparison of immunoSEQ T-cell fraction included some 57 patients. In total, the ICON cohort was made up of about 150 surgical patients who had localized non-small cell lung cancer and whose tumors were resected.

The first patient joined ICON in the first half of 2016, and enrollment wrapped up when the last patient was enrolled in late 2018. Fresh tumor and matched uninvolved tissue for in-depth immune analyses, including TCR sequencing, were collected from a subcohort of 76 patients. No cell sorting was done, and TCR sequencing was instead run on DNA isolated from bulk tissue. The T-cell fraction in tumor and uninvolved lung tissue was obtained from TCR sequencing using the immunoSEQ assay. As for the original processing: For survival analysis, patients were divided into high (upper tertile) and low (lower two tertiles) T-cell fraction groups, which were compared by log-rank test. Paired tumor versus uninvolved lung differences in T-cell fraction were tested with a signed-rank test. In TCRdb, the immuneACCESS table is reduced to in-frame sequences with V and J assigned. These tables do not hold every clone; where another copy was compared, an unresolved V gene accounts for under half, and the others remain unexplained. V and J calls and clone size are copied from that table; D and trimming were computed from the DNA. This sample has some 13,000 clones in its table, and roughly 70% of those were observed once. Of the sample, approximately 20% is held by the ten largest clones.

Only a few counts were recorded for this clone. Its cognate antigen has yet to be identified. Within one base of it there is no much larger clone, and no base qualities were kept. The research as a whole found: Since assay coverage differed from patient to patient depending on how much tissue was available, TCR sequencing was done for only a subset of the cohort. No difference in TCR-derived T-cell fraction was observed between the flow cytometry-defined immunotypes IM1 (good prognosis) and IM2 (poor prognosis). Consistent with immunofluorescence CD3 counts, TCRbeta sequencing supported greater T cell infiltration in tumors than in uninvolved lung tissue. Because different pieces of the same tissue were used for different assays, technical variation could not be separated from intratumor heterogeneity.

The germline V gene yields SGHDN for CDR1 and FVKESK for CDR2. From the cysteine up to the phenylalanine, the CDR3 has a length of 12 residues. The sequence is cut down to CDR3 DNA, 36 bases in frame from base 1. V loses 1 base of germline sequence and J loses 5 bases, and the interval between the two ends is 5 bases. The rearrangement combines TRBV14 with TRBJ1-1; the D gene cannot be resolved reliably. The TCR was taken from a human donor with non-small cell lung cancer. The sample consisted of uninvolved lung tissue not adjacent to the tumor. The CDR3 loop reads CASSQGPTEAFF. The base sequence is TGTGCCAGCAGCCAAGGACCGACTGAAGCTTTCTTT.